A selection of T cell receptor beta chains follows, all from one sample in a study of T cells in narcolepsy. Using immunoSEQ multiplex PCR, the repertoire was profiled, and TCRdb retains in-frame clones only, with some absent. The table shows more than 30,000 clones, with under 90% occurring only once. Material for sequencing was CD45RA- memory CD4+ T cells from PBMCs. The receptors derive from a human donor with narcolepsy. Both conserved end residues are part of each CDR3. The order of the fields is J gene, V gene, CDR3 protein.

j_call: TRBJ1-1
v_call: TRBV5-4
cdr3_aa: CASSSGGGVRTEAFF

j_call: TRBJ2-3
v_call: TRBV7-3
cdr3_aa: CASSPSYTDTQYF

j_call: TRBJ1-6
v_call: TRBV5-8
cdr3_aa: CASSSGTAYNSPLHF

j_call: TRBJ1-5
v_call: TRBV7-9
cdr3_aa: CASSPIVGNQPQHF

j_call: TRBJ2-5
v_call: TRBV5-8
cdr3_aa: CASSFTSGQGRGETQYF

j_call: TRBJ1-4
v_call: TRBV4-1
cdr3_aa: CASSQEGGGSREKLFF

j_call: TRBJ2-2
v_call: TRBV11-2
cdr3_aa: CASSSAWGSGLGGELFF

j_call: TRBJ1-1
v_call: TRBV15
cdr3_aa: CATSRPAEGTEAFF

j_call: TRBJ2-5
v_call: TRBV6-1
cdr3_aa: CASSGFREETQYF

j_call: TRBJ2-3
v_call: TRBV11-1
cdr3_aa: CASGISTDTQYF

j_call: TRBJ2-3
v_call: TRBV10-3
cdr3_aa: CAISAGLAGGLTDTQYF

j_call: TRBJ2-3
v_call: TRBV29-1
cdr3_aa: CSVEDDGLRDTQYF

j_call: TRBJ2-3
v_call: TRBV7-3
cdr3_aa: CASSFDGRPTDTQYF

j_call: TRBJ2-3
v_call: TRBV29-1
cdr3_aa: CSVKEGKGADTQYF

j_call: TRBJ2-5
v_call: TRBV19
cdr3_aa: CASSTSFGAETQYF

j_call: TRBJ2-5
v_call: TRBV28
cdr3_aa: CASSRPRGAGGPQETQYF

j_call: TRBJ2-6
v_call: TRBV10-3
cdr3_aa: CAISESEGNAGANVLTF

j_call: TRBJ2-7
v_call: TRBV12-5
cdr3_aa: CASGLTTGTGSPEQYF

j_call: TRBJ1-4
v_call: TRBV5-1
cdr3_aa: CASSPEAAGKLFF

j_call: TRBJ2-6
v_call: TRBV11-3
cdr3_aa: CASSLSGSGANVLTF

j_call: TRBJ2-6
v_call: TRBV7-1
cdr3_aa: CASSTDERGQSRANVLTF

j_call: TRBJ2-7
v_call: TRBV28
cdr3_aa: CASSSTGTDPYEQYF

j_call: TRBJ1-3
v_call: TRBV9
cdr3_aa: CASSATGTGGPGNTIYF

j_call: TRBJ2-1
v_call: TRBV13
cdr3_aa: CASSLFGVSSYNEQFF

j_call: TRBJ2-7
v_call: TRBV21-1
cdr3_aa: CATYLTRGKFDEQYF

j_call: TRBJ1-5
v_call: TRBV10-3
cdr3_aa: CAISDPGYSNQPQHF

j_call: TRBJ1-5
v_call: TRBV18
cdr3_aa: CASSPDLNQPQHF

j_call: TRBJ1-3
v_call: TRBV19
cdr3_aa: CASGTRQGLSGNTIYF

j_call: TRBJ2-5
v_call: TRBV5-4
cdr3_aa: CASSWTGGETQYF

j_call: TRBJ1-2
v_call: TRBV5-4
cdr3_aa: CASSPGQGDGYTF

j_call: TRBJ1-2
v_call: TRBV7-2
cdr3_aa: CASSLGGSGTGTYGYTF

j_call: TRBJ1-4
v_call: TRBV7-8
cdr3_aa: CASSPRWGDEKLFF

j_call: TRBJ1-2
v_call: TRBV5-4
cdr3_aa: CASRRQGSGYTF

j_call: TRBJ1-5
v_call: TRBV19
cdr3_aa: CASSIGYYQPQHF

j_call: TRBJ2-5
v_call: TRBV5-1
cdr3_aa: CASSSGQPGETQYF

j_call: TRBJ1-2
v_call: TRBV4-3
cdr3_aa: CASSQANGYTF

j_call: TRBJ2-2
v_call: TRBV30
cdr3_aa: CAWSFYSTGELFF

j_call: TRBJ1-2
v_call: TRBV7-2
cdr3_aa: CASSSAGTGTHGYTF

j_call: TRBJ1-1
v_call: TRBV19
cdr3_aa: CASTYQGASVNTEAFF

j_call: TRBJ2-7
v_call: TRBV19
cdr3_aa: CASMGTGKPYEQYF

j_call: TRBJ1-1
v_call: TRBV23-1
cdr3_aa: CASRHTGVSEAFF

j_call: TRBJ1-1
v_call: TRBV9
cdr3_aa: CASSVATGGNTEAFF

j_call: TRBJ2-6
v_call: TRBV7-9
cdr3_aa: CASSLYLHSGANVLTF

j_call: TRBJ1-5
v_call: TRBV15
cdr3_aa: CATSRGGGSPQHF

j_call: TRBJ1-2
v_call: TRBV5-4
cdr3_aa: CASSFSRDRSGYTF